Listed below are T cell receptor beta chains from one sample, sequenced in a study of T cells after posttransplantation cyclophosphamide. Clones were read by immunoSEQ multiplex PCR, and TCRdb kept only the in-frame ones, dropping some. The sample yields 3,000 to 3,500 clones, more than 65% seen once. The sample was CD8+ T cells sorted from bone marrow. Receptor source: a woman in her fifties or sixties in good health, CMV-negative, and a related stem cell transplant donor. Each CDR3 is given with its conserved first and last residue. The D gene is left open where the match is weak. The size entry is marked missing in some rows and otherwise reads once, few, many or a size class.

cdr3_length | j_call | clone_size | d_call | v_call | cdr3_aa | cdr3_nt
15 | TRBJ2-5 | - | TRBD2 | TRBV6-5 | CASSYGTSGVETQYF | TGTGCCAGCAGTTACGGGACTAGCGGGGTCGAGACCCAGTACTTC
13 | TRBJ1-1 | - | - | TRBV9 | CASSPGQALEAFF | TGTGCCAGCAGCCCAGGACAAGCCCTTGAAGCTTTCTTT
18 | TRBJ2-7 | - | TRBD2 | TRBV4-2 | CASSQDHLAGELSYEQYF | TGTGCCAGCAGCCAAGATCATCTAGCGGGAGAACTTTCCTACGAGCAGTACTTC
15 | TRBJ2-5 | - | TRBD2 | TRBV9 | CASSVAGRGQETQYF | TGTGCCAGCAGCGTAGCTGGGAGGGGTCAAGAGACCCAGTACTTC
14 | TRBJ2-1 | - | TRBD2 | TRBV19 | CASNKLAGDNEQFF | TGTGCCAGTAATAAACTAGCGGGGGATAATGAGCAGTTCTTC
14 | TRBJ2-7 | - | - | TRBV2 | CASSEGTLTYEQYF | TGTGCCAGCAGTGAAGGGACATTAACCTACGAGCAGTACTTC
13 | TRBJ1-2 | few | - | TRBV6-6 | CASSTGGGTGYTF | TGTGCCAGCAGTACTGGGGGAGGGACTGGCTACACCTTC
17 | TRBJ1-6 | once | - | TRBV4-3 | CASSQERGAPYNSPLHF | TGCGCCAGCAGCCAAGAACGGGGGGCCCCCTATAATTCACCCCTCCACTTT
15 | TRBJ2-2 | - | TRBD2 | TRBV6-6 | CASSPTGGRTGELFF | TGTGCCAGCAGCCCGACGGGGGGGCGGACCGGGGAGCTGTTTTTT
15 | TRBJ1-1 | - | TRBD1 | TRBV7-9 | CASSRPDRAYTEAFF | TGTGCCAGCAGCAGACCCGACAGGGCCTACACTGAAGCTTTCTTT
15 | TRBJ1-6 | - | TRBD1 | TRBV7-9 | CASTGTDRVNSPLHF | TGTGCCAGCACCGGGACGGACAGGGTTAATTCACCCCTCCACTTT
17 | TRBJ1-2 | - | TRBD1 | TRBV7-3 | CASSPSPGQGATYGYTF | TGTGCCAGCAGCCCTTCACCGGGACAGGGGGCTACTTATGGCTACACCTTC
13 | TRBJ2-1 | - | - | TRBV2 | CASSEANVDEQFF | TGTGCCAGCAGTGAAGCGAATGTAGATGAGCAGTTCTTC
17 | TRBJ2-2 | - | TRBD2 | TRBV5-4 | CASSLSSGGTNTGELFF | TGTGCCAGCAGCTTGAGTAGCGGGGGAACGAACACCGGGGAGCTGTTTTTT
12 | TRBJ2-3 | - | - | TRBV11-3 | CASSYDRSPQYF | TGTGCCAGCAGCTACGACAGATCGCCGCAGTATTTT
15 | TRBJ1-2 | - | TRBD1 | TRBV28 | CASSPPSGGIYGYTF | TGTGCCAGCAGTCCCCCCTCAGGGGGCATCTATGGCTACACCTTC
11 | TRBJ2-1 | - | - | TRBV6-5 | CATGRYNEQFF | TGTGCCACCGGTCGCTACAATGAGCAGTTCTTC
15 | TRBJ2-7 | - | - | TRBV6-1 | CASSEDPGVRYEQYF | TGTGCCAGCAGTGAAGACCCCGGGGTACGTTACGAGCAGTACTTC
15 | TRBJ1-2 | - | - | TRBV19 | CASSMFSGVGYGYTF | TGTGCCAGTAGTATGTTTTCGGGGGTAGGCTATGGCTACACCTTC
14 | TRBJ1-6 | - | TRBD1 | TRBV11-3 | CASRITGGAGPLHF | TGTGCCAGCAGGATAACAGGGGGCGCGGGGCCCCTCCACTTT
16 | TRBJ2-5 | - | TRBD1 | TRBV6-1 | CASSDRRTGIQETQYF | TGTGCCAGCAGTGATCGCCGGACAGGGATTCAAGAGACCCAGTACTTC
18 | TRBJ1-1 | once | - | TRBV5-4 | CASSLEPGQVRQDTEAFF | TGTGCCAGCAGCTTGGAGCCGGGACAAGTGCGTCAGGACACTGAAGCTTTCTTT
13 | TRBJ2-1 | - | - | TRBV2 | CATRSGTYHEQFF | TGTGCCACCAGATCCGGGACATATCATGAGCAGTTCTTC
16 | TRBJ2-3 | - | TRBD1 | TRBV27 | CASSSGQGALTDTQYF | TGTGCCAGCAGTTCCGGACAGGGGGCCCTCACAGATACGCAGTATTTT
16 | TRBJ1-2 | - | TRBD1 | TRBV9 | CASSVGVTGGDYGYTF | TGTGCCAGCAGCGTAGGGGTAACAGGGGGGGACTATGGCTACACCTTC
16 | TRBJ1-6 | - | - | TRBV4-2 | CASSQSTGYDNSPLHF | TGTGCCAGCAGCCAGAGCACAGGGTACGATAATTCACCCCTCCACTTT
15 | TRBJ1-6 | - | TRBD1 | TRBV5-6 | CASSLRGLWNSPLHF | TGTGCCAGCAGCTTGAGGGGGCTTTGGAATTCACCCCTCCACTTT
13 | TRBJ2-3 | - | TRBD1 | TRBV10-3 | CAIKRQGPYTQYF | TGTGCCATCAAGAGACAGGGTCCGTATACGCAGTATTTT
13 | TRBJ1-1 | - | - | TRBV29-1 | CSVSLDGNTEAFF | TGCAGCGTTTCCTTAGATGGGAACACTGAAGCTTTCTTT
16 | TRBJ2-3 | - | - | TRBV7-3 | CASSPLAGAYTDTQYF | TGTGCCAGCAGCCCGCTAGCAGGTGCTTACACAGATACGCAGTATTTT
15 | TRBJ1-5 | - | - | TRBV7-9 | CASSPTTAGNQPQHF | TGTGCCAGCAGCCCTACCACGGCGGGGAATCAGCCCCAGCATTTT
15 | TRBJ1-2 | - | TRBD1 | TRBV19 | CASSNAWTGIYGYTF | TGTGCCAGTAGTAACGCCTGGACAGGAATCTATGGCTACACCTTC
16 | TRBJ2-3 | - | - | TRBV4-1 | CASSHYRDPLTDTQYF | TGCGCCAGCAGCCACTACCGGGATCCCCTCACAGATACGCAGTATTTT